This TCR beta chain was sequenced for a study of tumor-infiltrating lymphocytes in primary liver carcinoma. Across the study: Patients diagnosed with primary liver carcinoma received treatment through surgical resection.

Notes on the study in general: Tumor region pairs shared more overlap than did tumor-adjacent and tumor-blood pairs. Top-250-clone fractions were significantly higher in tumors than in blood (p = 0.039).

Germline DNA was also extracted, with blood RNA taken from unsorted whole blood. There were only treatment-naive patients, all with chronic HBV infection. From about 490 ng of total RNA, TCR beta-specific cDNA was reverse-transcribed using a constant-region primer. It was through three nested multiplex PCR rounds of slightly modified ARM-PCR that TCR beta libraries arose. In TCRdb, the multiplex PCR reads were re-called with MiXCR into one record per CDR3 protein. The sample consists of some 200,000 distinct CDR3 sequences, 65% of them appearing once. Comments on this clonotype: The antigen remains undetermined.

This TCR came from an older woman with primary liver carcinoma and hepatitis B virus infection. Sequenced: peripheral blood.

The CDR3 protein is CASGWKGVAEAFF. The CDR3 nucleotides read TGTGCCAGCGGCTGGAAGGGCGTAGCTGAAGCTTTCTTT. This chain joins TRBV7-8 and TRBJ1-1, with unresolved D. The CDR3 has 13 amino acids. Trimming took off 8 bases at V and 6 bases at J, with 16 bases between the two ends. Germline CDR1 reads SGHVS; CDR2 reads FQNEAQ.